Listed below are T cell receptor beta chains from one sample, sequenced in a study of PD-L1 blockade in urothelial cancer. TCRdb's table, derived via immunoSEQ multiplex PCR, lists solely in-frame clones and lacks some. The sample holds roughly 50,000 clones, roughly 87% seen once. The specimen comprised PBMCs, sampled around atezolizumab (anti-PD-L1) treatment. All receptors derive from a man between 65 and 85 years old with urothelial cancer. CDR3s include the opening cysteine and the closing phenylalanine or tryptophan. The order of the fields is CDR3 DNA, CDR3 protein, D gene, V gene, clone size, J gene. The D gene is left open where the match is weak. For some rows the clone size is stated as once, few or many, or as a class when expanded; others skip it.

TGCGCCAGCAGCCTAGCGGGAGGCACCTACGAGCAGTACTTC	CASSLAGGTYEQYF	TRBD2	TRBV4-1	NA	TRBJ2-7
TGTGCCAGCAGTGTAAGCGGAGACTACAATGAGCAGTTCTTC	CASSVSGDYNEQFF	NA	TRBV2	few	TRBJ2-1
TGTGCCAGCAGCTTAGGAGGCAGATGGACAGAGACCTACGAGCAGTACTTC	CASSLGGRWTETYEQYF	NA	TRBV7-9	NA	TRBJ2-7
TGTGCTAGTGGTTTGGCCTTAACTGAAGCTTTCTTT	CASGLALTEAFF	NA	TRBV12-5	NA	TRBJ1-1
TGTGCCAGCAGCCCCGCTAGCACCACGAACACCGGGGAGCTGTTTTTT	CASSPASTTNTGELFF	NA	TRBV5-6	NA	TRBJ2-2
TGTGCCAGCAGCGCCCCTTTCGGCGGGAGGGACACCGGGGAGCTGTTTTTT	CASSAPFGGRDTGELFF	TRBD2	TRBV11-2	NA	TRBJ2-2
TGTGCCAGCTCGCCGGGACAGGGAGGCGAAAAACTGTTTTTT	CASSPGQGGEKLFF	TRBD1	TRBV18	NA	TRBJ1-4
TGCGCCAGCAGCCAAGACCGGGACCGGAGGGGTTCCAATGAGCAGTTCTTC	CASSQDRDRRGSNEQFF	NA	TRBV4-1	NA	TRBJ2-1
TGTGCCAGCAGCTTGGCCCAGGGGGGACCCTACGAGCAGTACTTC	CASSLAQGGPYEQYF	NA	TRBV5-4	NA	TRBJ2-7
TGTGCCAGCAGTTTAGCCGGGATGAACACTGAAGCTTTCTTT	CASSLAGMNTEAFF	NA	TRBV27	NA	TRBJ1-1
TGTGCCAGCAGTATCCGGGACAGCAACACTGAAGCTTTCTTT	CASSIRDSNTEAFF	TRBD1	TRBV6-1	NA	TRBJ1-1
TGTGCCAGCAGCTTAGCGCTAGCGGGAGACCCCTACGAGCAGTACTTC	CASSLALAGDPYEQYF	TRBD2	TRBV7-6	NA	TRBJ2-7
TGTGCCAGCAGCGTAGGGCAGAGCAATCAGCCCCAGCATTTT	CASSVGQSNQPQHF	NA	TRBV9	few	TRBJ1-5
TGTGCCAGCAGCTGGGCAGGGACTAGCGGGCTAAATGAGCAGTTCTTC	CASSWAGTSGLNEQFF	TRBD2	TRBV5-8	NA	TRBJ2-1
TGTGCCAGCTCACCAGTCTTGCGCGTTGGTGAGCAGTTCTTC	CASSPVLRVGEQFF	NA	TRBV18	NA	TRBJ2-1
TGTGCCGGAGGACAGGGTTTCGCTGAAGCTTTCTTT	CAGGQGFAEAFF	TRBD1	TRBV6-1	NA	TRBJ1-1
TGTGCCAGCAGCCTTAGGGACAGCTCCTACAATGAGCAGTTCTTC	CASSLRDSSYNEQFF	TRBD1	TRBV6-5	few	TRBJ2-1
TGTGCCAGCTCACCACGGGGAGTAGAAAGTGAAAAACTGTTTTTT	CASSPRGVESEKLFF	NA	TRBV18	NA	TRBJ1-4